The 22 T cell receptor beta chains given below trace back to one sample, sequenced in a study of cytomegalovirus exposure and HLA in healthy donors. Sequencing was performed with immunoSEQ multiplex PCR; in TCRdb, only in-frame clones are kept and a portion is missing. The sample has about 110,000 clones, about 88% seen once. Sequences were obtained from PBMCs. These receptors were obtained from a woman aged 18-35 years in good health and CMV-seropositive.

This chain uses TRBV27 with TRBJ1-1; the match to TRBD1 covers 7 bases. The CDR3 consists of 14 residues. Germline V gene data show CDR1 as MNHEY and CDR2 as SMNVEV (reference sequence). After removal of 6 bases from V and 11 bases from J, the junction contained 15 bases not matched to a gene. The CDR3 coding sequence is TGTGCCAGCAGCGCCTCGAGGGGGCCGGCGGTTGCTTTCTTT. Translating it yields CASSASRGPAVAFF.

V usage is TRBV7-2 and J usage is TRBJ2-5; D gene ambiguous. This CDR3 is 13 amino acids long. The V and J ends lost 5 bases and 5 bases respectively, with 12 bases between them. Germline CDR1 is SGHTA and CDR2 is FQGNSA. CDR3 DNA: TGTGCCAGCAGCCCACCACTTGGTGAGACCCAGTACTTC. This translates into CASSPPLGETQYF.

The CDR3 is CASSIELQGGYEQYF. The CDR3 region has the DNA TGTGCCAGTAGTATAGAGCTCCAGGGCGGCTACGAGCAGTACTTC. The chain uses TRBV19 and TRBJ2-7; the D gene is possibly TRBD1 (5 bases). Germline CDR1 LNHDA, CDR2 SQIVND (reference sequence). The CDR3 is 15 residues long. The V gene lost 0 bases and the J gene lost 3 bases, with 12 bases spanning the gap.

V usage is TRBV4-1 and J usage is TRBJ2-7; TRBD2 is a possible D gene (6 bases). This CDR3 comprises 16 residues. With 1 base removed from V and 0 bases from J, the gap between germline ends came to 13 bases. Germline CDR1 MGHRA, CDR2 YSYEKL. This chain's CDR3 is CASSQGGWRGSYEQYF. The CDR3 DNA is TGCGCCAGCAGCCAAGGGGGGTGGAGGGGCTCCTACGAGCAGTACTTC.

The chain carries TRBV10-1 and TRBJ2-5; weak D call: TRBD2 (6 bases). Germline lookup yields CDR1 WNHNN and CDR2 SYGVQD (reference sequence). Trimming left V 3 bases short and J 7 bases short, with 15 bases between. The CDR3 extends over 14 amino acids. CDR3 in DNA: TGCGCCAGCAGTGAATCCGGGACTTCCTCGACCCAGTACTTC. As protein: CASSESGTSSTQYF.

The V gene is TRBV5-4, the J gene TRBJ2-1; 7 bases match TRBD1. V trimming: 3 bases; J trimming: 0 bases; junction bases outside the gene matches: 3. The CDR3 is made up of 15 amino acids. CDR1 SGHNT and CDR2 YYREEE come from the germline V gene (reference sequence). The CDR3 bases are TGTGCCAGCAGCTCGGGACAGTCCTCCTACAATGAGCAGTTCTTC. Encoded protein: CASSSGQSSYNEQFF.

V is TRBV6-6 and J is TRBJ2-7; D is perhaps TRBD2 (6 bases). The V end lost 5 bases, the J end lost 0 bases, and 17 bases lay between the germline ends. The CDR3 consists of 16 residues. Germline V gene data show CDR1 as MNHNY and CDR2 as SVGAGI (reference sequence). The CDR3 DNA follows: TGTGCCAGCAGTATCCGCCGGGACTCGAGCTCCTACGAGCAGTACTTC. Its protein is CASSIRRDSSSYEQYF.

This clone was recorded a few times. The V gene is TRBV7-7, the J gene TRBJ1-5; 9 bases match TRBD1. V trimming: 8 bases; J trimming: 2 bases; junction bases outside the gene matches: 7. The length of the CDR3 is 15 residues. Germline CDR1 reads SSHAT; CDR2 reads FNYEAQ (reference sequence). DNA of the CDR3: TGTGCCAGCGGTACAGGGGGCGAGGGCAATCAGCCCCAGCATTTT. Residues: CASGTGGEGNQPQHF.

V is TRBV5-5 and J is TRBJ2-7; the match to TRBD1 covers 12 bases. CDR1 is SGHKS and CDR2 is YYEKEE in the germline V gene (reference sequence). The CDR3 is 15 amino acids. V was clipped by 5 bases and J by 5 bases; unmatched bases: 8. CDR3 sequence (DNA): TGTGCCAGCAGTTCCGGGACAGGGGGCTTCAACGAGCAGTACTTC. It codes for CASSSGTGGFNEQYF.

The chain uses TRBV29-1 and TRBJ1-6, with TRBD1 matching 9 bases. Trimming at V came to 6 bases and at J to 9 bases, leaving 12 bases not matched to a gene. The CDR3 has 15 residues. In germline, CDR1 is SQVTM, CDR2 ANQGSEA. CDR3 residues: CSVITGTGLSSPLHF. The CDR3 DNA reads TGCAGCGTGATTACCGGGACAGGGTTGAGTTCACCCCTCCACTTT.

The chain links TRBV15 to TRBJ2-7; D uncertain. The CDR3 loop spans 15 amino acids. Germline V gene data show CDR1 as LNHNV and CDR2 as YYDKDF (reference sequence). Trimming pared 1 base from V and 2 bases from J, leaving 12 bases between. The CDR3 sequence is CATSRAKIRAYEQYF. Written as DNA, the CDR3 is TGTGCCACCAGCAGAGCCAAAATACGGGCCTACGAGCAGTACTTC.

The chain is built from TRBV9 and TRBJ2-3; the match to TRBD2 covers 14 bases. This CDR3 has 16 amino acids. From germline, CDR1 is SGDLS and CDR2 YYNGEE. Losses at the gene ends were 4 bases for V and 6 bases for J; bases not matched to a gene: 7. CDR3 region: CASSPGLAGVGDTQYF. DNA for the CDR3: TGTGCCAGCAGCCCGGGACTAGCGGGAGTAGGCGATACGCAGTATTTT.

The CDR3 protein is CASSRRGGILGYTF. DNA for the CDR3: TGTGCCAGCAGCCGGAGGGGGGGGATCCTCGGCTACACCTTC. This sequence joins TRBV7-2 and TRBJ1-2; a weak D match, TRBD1 (6 bases). The V end lost 5 bases, the J end lost 8 bases, and 18 bases lay between the germline ends. CDR1 and CDR2 (germline): SGHTA, FQGNSA. This CDR3 contains 14 residues.

The CDR3 protein is CASSERQAYEQYF. CDR3 DNA sequence: TGTGCCAGCAGCGAACGACAGGCCTACGAGCAGTACTTC. V gene TRBV7-9 combines with J gene TRBJ2-7; TRBD1 is a possible D gene (6 bases). The CDR3 loop spans 13 amino acids. The V end lost 5 bases, the J end lost 2 bases, and 10 bases lay between the germline ends. Germline assignment: CDR1 SEHNR and CDR2 FQNEAQ (reference sequence).

This rearrangement joins TRBV19 to TRBJ2-1, with 7 bases aligning to TRBD2. This CDR3 is built from 18 residues. Germline lookup yields CDR1 LNHDA and CDR2 SQIVND (reference sequence). V was clipped by 2 bases and J by 0 bases; unmatched bases: 10. This chain's CDR3 is CASSISGSGGSSYNEQFF. The CDR3, as DNA: TGTGCCAGTAGTATAAGTGGGTCGGGCGGGAGCTCCTACAATGAGCAGTTCTTC.

DNA for the CDR3: TGCGCCAGCAGCCTCGGGGGTGGCAATCAGCCCCAGCATTTT. Translation gives CASSLGGGNQPQHF. The chain joins TRBV4-1 to TRBJ1-5, with D possibly matching TRBD1 (5 bases). The germline V and J ends were trimmed by 4 bases and 2 bases, with 9 bases remaining between them. The germline V gene has CDR1 MGHRA and CDR2 YSYEKL. The CDR3 consists of 14 residues.

This chain joins TRBV18 and TRBJ1-5; no clear D gene. The CDR3 consists of 14 residues. Trimming took off 3 bases at V and 3 bases at J, with 9 bases between the two ends. Germline CDR1 KGHSH, CDR2 LQKENI. CDR3 coding DNA: TGTGCCAGCTCACCGTCACAGCCCAATCAGCCCCAGCATTTT. This translates into CASSPSQPNQPQHF.

V is TRBV11-2 and J is TRBJ2-7; tentatively, D is TRBD1 (6 bases). V shed 7 bases and J shed 3 bases, with 13 bases lying between them. The CDR3 extends over 13 amino acids. CDR1 SGHAT and CDR2 FQNNGV come from the germline V gene. The CDR3: CASTRDTGYEQYF. The CDR3 coding sequence is TGTGCCAGCACCCGGGACACAGGCTACGAGCAGTACTTC.

This clone was detected a few times. The chain employs TRBV10-2 and TRBJ2-7, with 11 bases that match TRBD2. The J segment lost 4 bases and the V segment lost 6 bases, leaving 2 bases of the junction unmatched. From germline, CDR1 is WSHSY and CDR2 SAAADI. The CDR3 runs to 13 residues. This CDR3 reads CASRLAGAYEQYF. DNA of the CDR3: TGCGCCAGCAGACTAGCGGGGGCATACGAGCAGTACTTC.

The chain uses TRBV7-9 and TRBJ1-1; tentative D call: TRBD1 (5 bases). CDR3 length equals 14 residues. Germline loops: CDR1 SEHNR, CDR2 FQNEAQ (reference sequence). Deletions cut 7 bases from V and 2 bases from J, with 14 bases between. CDR3 DNA: TGTGCCAGCACGCCAAGCTGGGGCAACACTGAAGCTTTCTTT. Protein product: CASTPSWGNTEAFF.

This sequence joins TRBV10-1 and TRBJ2-7, with TRBD2 as a possible D gene (5 bases). V gave up 0 bases and J gave up 6 bases, with 12 bases separating them. This CDR3 is 14 amino acids long. Germline V gives CDR1 WNHNN, CDR2 SYGVQD (reference sequence). The DNA for the CDR3 is TGCGCCAGCAGTGAGTCAGGAATGGACTCCGAGCAGTACTTC. Translation: CASSESGMDSEQYF.

The V and J genes are TRBV4-1 and TRBJ2-1; D not resolved. Looked up from germline, CDR1 is MGHRA and CDR2 is YSYEKL. Trimming pared 1 base from V and 8 bases from J, leaving 3 bases between. The CDR3 extends over 11 amino acids. CDR3 sequence: CASSQGDEQFF. Written as DNA, the CDR3 is TGCGCCAGCAGCCAAGGAGATGAGCAGTTCTTC.